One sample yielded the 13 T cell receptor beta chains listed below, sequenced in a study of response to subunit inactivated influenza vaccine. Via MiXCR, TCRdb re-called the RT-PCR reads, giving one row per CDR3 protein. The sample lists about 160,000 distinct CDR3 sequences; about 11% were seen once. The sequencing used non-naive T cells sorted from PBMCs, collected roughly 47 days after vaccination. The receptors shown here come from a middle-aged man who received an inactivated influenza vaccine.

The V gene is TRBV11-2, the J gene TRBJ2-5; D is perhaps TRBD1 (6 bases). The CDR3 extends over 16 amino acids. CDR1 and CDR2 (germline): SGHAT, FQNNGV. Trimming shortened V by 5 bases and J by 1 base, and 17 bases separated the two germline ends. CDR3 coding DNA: TGTGCCAGCAGCCACCCAACGGGACACCCCCAAGAGACCCAGTACTTC. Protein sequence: CASSHPTGHPQETQYF.

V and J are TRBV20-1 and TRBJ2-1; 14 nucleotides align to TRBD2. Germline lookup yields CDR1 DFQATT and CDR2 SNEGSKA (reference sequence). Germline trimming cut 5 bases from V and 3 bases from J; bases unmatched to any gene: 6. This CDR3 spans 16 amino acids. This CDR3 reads CSALRTSGGFYNEQFF. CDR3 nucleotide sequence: TGCAGTGCTTTGAGGACTAGCGGGGGGTTCTACAATGAGCAGTTCTTC.

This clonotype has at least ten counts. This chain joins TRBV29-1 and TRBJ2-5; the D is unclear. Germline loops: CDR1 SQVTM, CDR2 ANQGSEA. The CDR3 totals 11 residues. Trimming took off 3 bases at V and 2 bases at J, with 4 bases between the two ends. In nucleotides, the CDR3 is TGCAGCGTTGACCTACAAGAGACCCAGTACTTC. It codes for CSVDLQETQYF.

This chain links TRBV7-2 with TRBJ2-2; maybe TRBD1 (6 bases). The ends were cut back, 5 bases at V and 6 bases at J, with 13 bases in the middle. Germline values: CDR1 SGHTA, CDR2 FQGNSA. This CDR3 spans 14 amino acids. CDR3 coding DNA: TGTGCCAGCAGCACACATGGGGGCGCCGGGGAGCTGTTTTTT. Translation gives CASSTHGGAGELFF.

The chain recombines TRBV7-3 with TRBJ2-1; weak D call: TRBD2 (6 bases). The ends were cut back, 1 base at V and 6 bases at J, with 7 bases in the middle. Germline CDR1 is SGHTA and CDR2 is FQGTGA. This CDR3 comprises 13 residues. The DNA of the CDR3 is TGTGCCAGCAGCTTAAGCGGGGTCAATGAGCAGTTCTTC. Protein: CASSLSGVNEQFF.

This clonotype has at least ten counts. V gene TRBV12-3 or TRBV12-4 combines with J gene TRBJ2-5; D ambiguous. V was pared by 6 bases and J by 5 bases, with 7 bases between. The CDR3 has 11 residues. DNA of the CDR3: TGTGCCAGCAGGTTCGGGGAGACCCAGTACTTC. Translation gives CASRFGETQYF.

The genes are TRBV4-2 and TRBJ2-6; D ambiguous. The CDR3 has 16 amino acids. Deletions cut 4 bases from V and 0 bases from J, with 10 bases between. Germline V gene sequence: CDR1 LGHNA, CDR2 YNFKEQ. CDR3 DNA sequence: TGTGCCAGCAGCCCCGCTCAGGTCTCTGGGGCCAACGTCCTGACTTTC. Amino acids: CASSPAQVSGANVLTF.

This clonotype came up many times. The CDR3 region has the DNA TGTGCCATCGGGACAGGGACTGATACGCAGTATTTT. Amino acids: CAIGTGTDTQYF. The chain recombines TRBV10-3 with TRBJ2-3; 9 nucleotides agree with TRBD1. Germline V gene sequence: CDR1 ENHRY, CDR2 SYGVKD. Trimming took 8 bases from V and 6 from J; bases not matched to a gene: 3. CDR3 length: 12 residues.

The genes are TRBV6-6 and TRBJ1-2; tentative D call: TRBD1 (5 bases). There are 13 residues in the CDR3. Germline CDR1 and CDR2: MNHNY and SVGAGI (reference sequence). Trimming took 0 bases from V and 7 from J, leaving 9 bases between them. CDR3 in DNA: TGTGCCAGCAGTTACTCGGAGGGGCGTGGCTACACCTTC. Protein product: CASSYSEGRGYTF.

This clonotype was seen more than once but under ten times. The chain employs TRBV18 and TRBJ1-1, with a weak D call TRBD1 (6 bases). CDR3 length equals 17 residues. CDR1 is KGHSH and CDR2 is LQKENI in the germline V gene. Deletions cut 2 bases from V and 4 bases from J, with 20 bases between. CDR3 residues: CASSPNLASRGGTEAFF. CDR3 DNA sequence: TGTGCCAGCTCACCAAACTTGGCATCGCGAGGGGGCACTGAAGCTTTCTTT. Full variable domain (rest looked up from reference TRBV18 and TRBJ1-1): NAGVMQNPRHLVRRRGQEARLRCSPMKGHSHVYWYRQLPEEGLKFMVYLQKENIIDESGMPKERFSAEFPKEGPSILRIQQVVRGDSAAYFCASSPNLASRGGTEAFFGQGTRLTVV.

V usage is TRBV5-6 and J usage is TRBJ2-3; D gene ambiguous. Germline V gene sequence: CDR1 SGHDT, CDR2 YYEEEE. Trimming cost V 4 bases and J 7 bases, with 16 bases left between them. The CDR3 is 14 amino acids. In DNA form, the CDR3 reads TGTGCCAGCAGCCCACTCGAACGACCCAATACGCAGTATTTT. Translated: CASSPLERPNTQYF.

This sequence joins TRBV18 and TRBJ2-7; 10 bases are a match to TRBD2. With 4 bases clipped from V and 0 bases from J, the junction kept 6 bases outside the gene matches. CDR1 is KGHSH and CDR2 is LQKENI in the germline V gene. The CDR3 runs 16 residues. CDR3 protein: CASSLGTSVNSYEQYF. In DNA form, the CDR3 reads TGTGCCAGCTCACTCGGGACTAGCGTGAACTCCTACGAGCAGTACTTC.

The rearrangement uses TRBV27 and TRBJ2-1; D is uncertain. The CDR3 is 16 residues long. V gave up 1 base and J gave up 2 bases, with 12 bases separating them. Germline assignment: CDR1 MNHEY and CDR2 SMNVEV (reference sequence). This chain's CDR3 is CASSLLVGEAYNEQFF. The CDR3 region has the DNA TGTGCCAGCAGTTTATTGGTAGGTGAAGCCTACAATGAGCAGTTCTTC.